The sequence of this T cell receptor beta chain was determined in a study of long-term antiretroviral therapy in people with HIV. Study-level results: HIV repertoires spanned tighter CDR3 length ranges than controls did.

At survey level, the immunoSEQ assay was run in its v3.0 version. Some clones are missing from TCRdb's copy, which holds only in-frame ones; the method was immunoSEQ multiplex PCR. The sample lists about 28,000 clones, roughly 86% occurring once. All donors provided no fewer than one pre-ART and no fewer than two post-ART PBMC samples. Samples held about 0.9-10 million cryopreserved PBMC before DNA extraction. The germline CDR1 and CDR2 sequences are MNHNS and SASEGT. Between the trimmed V and J ends, which lost 7 bases and 11 bases, there was a span of 12 bases. There are 11 residues in the CDR3. About this clone itself: Its antigen is currently unknown.

The sequence derives from a woman aged 30 to 39 with HIV. Material: unsorted PBMCs, obtained 0.8 years after starting antiretroviral therapy. The chain is built from TRBV6-1 and TRBJ2-1; possibly TRBD2 for D (6 bases). CDR3 nucleotide sequence: TGTGCCAGCACTGGGACTGTGAAGCAGTTCTTC. It yields the protein CASTGTVKQFF.